These T cell receptor beta chains were read from a single sample in a study of OX40 agonist ivuxolimab in advanced cancers. The table came from immunoSEQ multiplex PCR; TCRdb's copy has only in-frame clones and leaves some out. The table has about 32,000 clones, approximately 90% seen once. The sample here was CD4+ or CD8+ T cells sorted from blood, taken in a trial of the OX40 agonist ivuxolimab. The origin of the receptors is an adult with an advanced solid tumor such as melanoma, head and neck, liver or kidney cancer. Each CDR3 is given with its conserved first and last residue. D genes are given only for firm matches. Clone size is stated in some rows and not others, as once, few, many or a class when expanded.

>.|18|TRBV5-1|.|TRBJ1-3
TGCGCCAGCAGCCCCTTCGCGAATTACGAAATGGCTGGAAACACCATATATTTT
CASSPFANYEMAGNTIYF
>.|15|TRBV5-1|TRBD1|TRBJ1-4
TGCGCCAGCAGCTTGGAGGGGACAGGGATTGAAAAACTGTTTTTT
CASSLEGTGIEKLFF
>.|13|TRBV19|.|TRBJ2-7
TGTGCCAGTAGTAGCGGACGGACCTACGAGCAGTACTTC
CASSSGRTYEQYF
>few|15|TRBV6-5|.|TRBJ2-7
TGTGCCAGCAGTTACGAGCCGTCGAGCTCCTACGAGCAGTACTTC
CASSYEPSSSYEQYF
>.|14|TRBV2|.|TRBJ1-2
TGTGCCAGCAGTGGTAAGGGGAGATTCTATGGCTACACCTTC
CASSGKGRFYGYTF
>.|16|TRBV18|.|TRBJ2-3
TGTGCCAGCTCACCAAGTGAACGGCGTAGCACAGATACGCAGTATTTT
CASSPSERRSTDTQYF
>.|15|TRBV5-6|.|TRBJ1-1
TGTGCCAGCAGCTTGGTCTCTCACAAGGCCACTGAAGCTTTCTTT
CASSLVSHKATEAFF
>.|15|TRBV14|TRBD2|TRBJ2-1
TGTGCCAGCAGCCAAGTGGGGACTAGACGGACTGAGCAGTTCTTC
CASSQVGTRRTEQFF
>.|15|TRBV4-2|.|TRBJ2-7
TGTGCCAGCAGCCAAGAAGGAGGGGATCTCTACGAGCAGTACTTC
CASSQEGGDLYEQYF
>once|15|TRBV6-1|.|TRBJ2-3
TGTGCCAGCAGGGGTAAAGAGCGGGTCGGGGATACGCAGTATTTT
CASRGKERVGDTQYF
>.|15|TRBV4-1|TRBD2|TRBJ2-7
TGCGCCAGCCGACTAGCGGGACTATATTCCTACGAGCAGTACTTC
CASRLAGLYSYEQYF
>.|12|TRBV11-2|TRBD2|TRBJ2-1
TGTGCCAGCAGCTTCGGAACGGGGGGACAGTTCTTC
CASSFGTGGQFF
>.|16|TRBV7-9|.|TRBJ2-1
TGTGCCAGTCCGATTCTAGACGGGAGTATAAACAATGAGCAGTTCTTC
CASPILDGSINNEQFF
>.|13|TRBV7-9|.|TRBJ1-2
TGTGCCAGCAGCGGGACGGCTAACTATGGCTACACCTTC
CASSGTANYGYTF
>.|18|TRBV6-1|.|TRBJ2-6
TGTGCCAGCAGTGGGTGTGGAGGGGAACAAAGTCGGGCCAACGTCCTGACTTTC
CASSGCGGEQSRANVLTF
>.|12|TRBV7-9|.|TRBJ1-4
TGTGCCAGCAGCTCCAGGGACGAAAAACTGTTTTTT
CASSSRDEKLFF
>.|11|TRBV6-6|.|TRBJ2-1
TGTGCCAGCAGTTACGGGGATGAGCAGTTCTTC
CASSYGDEQFF
>.|16|TRBV7-2|TRBD1|TRBJ1-6
TGTGCCAGCAGCCTTACCGGGGACAGGGCTAATTCACCCCTCCACTTT
CASSLTGDRANSPLHF
>.|14|TRBV15|TRBD1|TRBJ1-3
TGTGCCACCAGCTACGACAGGGTGGGAAACACCATATATTTT
CATSYDRVGNTIYF
>.|14|TRBV10-3|.|TRBJ2-7
TGTGCCATCAGTGAGTCGGAACTAGTGGGCGAGCAGTACTTC
CAISESELVGEQYF
>.|15|TRBV7-2|.|TRBJ1-4
TGTGCCAGCAGCTCAATAGGCGCCGGAGGGGAAAAACTGTTTTTT
CASSSIGAGGEKLFF
>.|14|TRBV9|.|TRBJ2-2
TGTGCCAGCAGCGTAACTACCTACACCGGGGAGCTGTTTTTT
CASSVTTYTGELFF
>.|16|TRBV28|.|TRBJ2-1
.
CASSSSGLAANNEQFF
>.|16|TRBV27|TRBD2|TRBJ2-7
TGTGCCAGCAGTAGGACAGGACTAGCGGGAGGTCTCGAGCAGTACTTC
CASSRTGLAGGLEQYF
>.|17|TRBV5-6|TRBD1|TRBJ2-5
TGTGCCAGCAGCTTGGAAAGGGACAGGGGATCCCAAGAGACCCAGTACTTC
CASSLERDRGSQETQYF
>.|16|TRBV27|TRBD1|TRBJ2-3
TGTGCCAGCAGTTTACAGGGGGTGCGAGACACAGATACGCAGTATTTT
CASSLQGVRDTDTQYF
>.|15|TRBV4-1|.|TRBJ2-1
TGCGCCAGCAGCCAGGGCGGGGTAAACTACAATGAGCAGTTCTTC
CASSQGGVNYNEQFF
>.|15|TRBV7-8|.|TRBJ1-5
TGTGCCAGCAGCTCCGTGGGGGGTTTGAATCAGCCCCAGCATTTT
CASSSVGGLNQPQHF
>.|16|TRBV9|.|TRBJ2-7
TGTGCCAGCAGCGTCGGGGCCGGCTACCCTACCTACGAGCAGTACTTC
CASSVGAGYPTYEQYF
>.|13|TRBV2|TRBD1|TRBJ2-5
TGTGCCAGCGGGACAGGGGGCCAAGAGACCCAGTACTTC
CASGTGGQETQYF
>.|14|TRBV29-1|TRBD1|TRBJ1-3
TGCAGCGTTGAACAGGGGGCAGGTGGAAACACCATATATTTT
CSVEQGAGGNTIYF
>.|12|TRBV7-6|.|TRBJ2-1
TGTGCCAGCAGCCCCTCCTACAATGAGCAGTTCTTC
CASSPSYNEQFF
>.|16|TRBV5-5|.|TRBJ1-6
TGTGCCAGCAGCTTGGGGGGGTTAGGATATAATTCACCCCTCCACTTT
CASSLGGLGYNSPLHF
>.|15|TRBV6-5|.|TRBJ2-1
TGTGCCAGCAGCCGCAACTCTAACAGCTACAATGAGCAGTTCTTC
CASSRNSNSYNEQFF
>once|16|TRBV7-9|.|TRBJ2-7
TGTGCCAGCACCGACCCAACGAAGGGGGTTCGCTACGAGCAGTACTTC
CASTDPTKGVRYEQYF
>.|14|TRBV4-2|.|TRBJ2-5
TGTGCCAGCAGCCATCAAGACCAGGGTGAGACCCAGTACTTC
CASSHQDQGETQYF
>.|14|TRBV29-1|.|TRBJ1-4
TGCAGCGTTGGGGCAAACCCAACTAATGAAAAACTGTTTTTT
CSVGANPTNEKLFF
>.|15|TRBV7-9|.|TRBJ2-5
TGTGCCAGCAGCTTACTGTCCGGGTCGGGAGAGACCCAGTACTTC
CASSLLSGSGETQYF
>.|14|TRBV6-4|.|TRBJ2-3
TGTGCCAGCAGTGCGGAGGGAGCGACAGATACGCAGTATTTT
CASSAEGATDTQYF
>.|16|TRBV5-8|.|TRBJ2-1
TGTGCCAGCAGCCCACCTCGGGGGCCGCGACGTTATGAGCAGTTCTTC
CASSPPRGPRRYEQFF
>.|16|TRBV28|.|TRBJ2-7
TGTGCCAGCAGTTTATTTGGGGTATCCTGGAATGACGAGCAGTACTTC
CASSLFGVSWNDEQYF
>.|16|TRBV27|.|TRBJ1-2
TGTGCCAGCAGTTTAAGTGCGGGGGACTTTAGCTATGGCTACACCTTC
CASSLSAGDFSYGYTF
>few|11|TRBV6-1|.|TRBJ1-2
TGTGCCACCTCCTGGGGGGCTGGCTACACCTTC
CATSWGAGYTF
>.|14|TRBV7-6|TRBD1|TRBJ1-2
TGTGCCAGCAGCTTAGAGACAGGGGTTATTGGCTACACCTTC
CASSLETGVIGYTF
>.|13|TRBV19|TRBD1|TRBJ2-7
TGTGCCAGTAGTGAGACAGGGGTATACGAGCAGTACTTC
CASSETGVYEQYF
>.|12|TRBV29-1|TRBD1|TRBJ1-3
TGCAGCGGACAGGGCTCTGGAAACACCATATATTTT
CSGQGSGNTIYF
>.|12|TRBV2|.|TRBJ2-3
TGTGCCAGTGAAGGACTGTCAGATACGCAGTATTTT
CASEGLSDTQYF
>.|18|TRBV7-9|.|TRBJ1-2
TGTGCCAGCAGCCAACCCCCAACCGACGCAGACAGGATCTATGGCTACACCTTC
CASSQPPTDADRIYGYTF
>.|11|TRBV6-5|.|TRBJ2-7
TGTGCCAGCAGCCAACTCTACGAGCAGTACTTC
CASSQLYEQYF
>.|15|TRBV5-6|TRBD1|TRBJ1-4
TGTGCCAGCAGCCCGTTGACGACAGGGAATGAAAAACTGTTTTTT
CASSPLTTGNEKLFF
>medium-sized|17|TRBV27|.|TRBJ2-7
TGTGCCAGCAGTTTTTTTCCCCATCGACAGTTAGCCTACGAGCAGTACTTC
CASSFFPHRQLAYEQYF
>.|14|TRBV11-2|.|TRBJ2-2
TGTGCCAGCAGCTTAGACCCAGACACCGGGGAGCTGTTTTTT
CASSLDPDTGELFF